This T cell receptor (beta chain) was found in a study of blood T cell repertoires in COVID-19 (TCRdb year 2020). Background for the entire study: Collaborator samples came from the United States, Italy and Spain and covered acute and convalescent phases of COVID-19. Samples were obtained from the ongoing ImmuneRACE study (first 160 participants) and from some 1,300 subjects provided by 6 global collaborators. Deeply sampled blood TCRbeta repertoires from subjects exposed to, actively infected with, or recovered from COVID-19 were included in the dataset. The prospective study material was composed of cDNA or gDNA derived from T cells, B-cell-depleted T cells, or PBMCs. A freely available public database, intended as a resource for researchers studying the immune response to SARS-CoV-2, is where the repertoires were released. The sample metadata nearly always contained a de-identified subject ID, COVID-19 status, age in years and sex. HLA class I and class II types, where available, came from metadata supplied by the sample provider rather than from assay-based typing. The investigation overall reported the following: How much clinical and demographic metadata was included differed by source and by participant, and the metadata was provided uncurated.

TCRbeta CDR3 regions were amplified from genomic DNA by means of the immunoSEQ Assay, a bias-controlled multiplex PCR. As for how the authors treated the data: The number of nucleated cells in each sample was estimated by amplification of reference gene primers within the assay. To quantify the absolute abundance of each unique TCRbeta CDR3 rearrangement, sequence reads were collapsed and filtered. For each sample, productive Simpson clonality was calculated as the square root of Simpson's diversity index across productive rearrangements. TCRdb retrieved this table from immuneACCESS and kept in-frame rearrangements only. Not all clones are present; in checked studies, unresolved V genes account for under half, and no reason is known for the remainder. V, J and clone size reflect that table, while D and trimming were determined from the DNA. This sample comprises about 230,000 clones, around four fifths of them detected only once. 27% of the sample is in the top ten clones.

The collaborating institutions used their own protocols to collect whole blood in K2EDTA tubes. Collaborator samples were shipped for TCRbeta analysis as frozen whole blood, isolated PBMCs, or DNA extracted from either sample type. About this clone itself: This clone's antigen is unknown. No base quality values were provided; no much bigger clone lies one nucleotide off.

The specimen sequenced was peripheral blood. The source is a man aged 40-49 years with acute or convalescent COVID-19.

The nucleotide sequence reads as follows: TGTGCCAGCTACAACTACGGAAACACTGAAGCTTTCTTT. Its translation is CASYNYGNTEAFF. The sequence links TRBV18 to TRBJ1-1, with the D segment identity uncertain. CDR1 and CDR2, per the germline V gene, are KGHSH and LQKENI. CDR3 length: 13 amino acids, cysteine to phenylalanine. The sequence is cut down to CDR3 DNA, 39 bases in frame from base 1. A distance of 11 bases separates the germline ends of V and J, which lose 7 bases and 2 bases respectively.